This TCR beta chain appears in the sequencing data of a study of T cell changes during pregnancy in multiple sclerosis. The CDR3 spans 15 residues. Germline CDR1 is KGHSH and CDR2 is LQKENI. The V end was cut by 3 bases, the J end by 2 bases, with 13 bases between. This clone was seen a single time. Sequencing used immunoSEQ multiplex PCR; TCRdb keeps in-frame clones, though not all of them. The sample lists some 100,000 clones; approximately 91% were seen once. The sequence was obtained from a female donor with multiple sclerosis, enrolled in a pregnancy study. Sample: peripheral blood, taken in the second trimester of pregnancy. The genes are TRBV18 and TRBJ2-5; the D gene is possibly TRBD1 (6 bases). The CDR3 reads CASSPDTGIQETQYF. The CDR3 nucleotides read TGTGCCAGCTCACCGGATACAGGGATACAAGAGACCCAGTACTTC.